This T cell receptor (beta chain) was obtained from a study of blood T cells in healthy people across ages. The CDR3 sequence is 12 residues long. V was pared by 5 bases and J by 8 bases, with 9 bases between. Alongside a J-beta primer mix, a sample-barcoded 5' primer served in a second PCR lasting about 7 to 11 cycles. Each cDNA molecule, via a template-switch adaptor with 12 random nucleotides, was tagged. TCRdb independently ran MiXCR on the 5' RACE reads; one entry per CDR3 protein. The table records 650,000 to 800,000 distinct CDR3 sequences, under 55% of them present only once. The sample comprised blood. The receptor was isolated from a man aged 55-75 years in good health. V usage is TRBV12-3 or TRBV12-4 and J usage is TRBJ2-2; D remains unclear. CDR3 DNA: TGTGCCAGCAGTCCCATTCGGGGGGAGCTGTTTTTT. Translated: CASSPIRGELFF.